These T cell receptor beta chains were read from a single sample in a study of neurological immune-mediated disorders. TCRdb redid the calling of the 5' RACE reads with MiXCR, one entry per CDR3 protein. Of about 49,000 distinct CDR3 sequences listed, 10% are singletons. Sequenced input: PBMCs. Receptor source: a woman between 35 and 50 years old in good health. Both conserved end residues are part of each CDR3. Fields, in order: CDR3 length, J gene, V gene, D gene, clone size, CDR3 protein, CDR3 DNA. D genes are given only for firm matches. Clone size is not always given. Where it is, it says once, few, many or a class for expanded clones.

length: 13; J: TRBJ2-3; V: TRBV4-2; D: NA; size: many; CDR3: CASSQASTDTQYF; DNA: TGTGCCAGCAGCCAAGCTAGCACAGATACGCAGTATTTT
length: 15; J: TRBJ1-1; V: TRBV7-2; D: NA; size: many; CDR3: CASSLVKGRGTEAFF; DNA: TGTGCCAGCAGCTTAGTCAAGGGGAGAGGCACTGAAGCTTTCTTT
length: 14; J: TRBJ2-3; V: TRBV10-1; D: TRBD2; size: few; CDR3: CASSATSGADTQYF; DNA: TGCGCCAGCAGTGCGACTAGCGGGGCAGATACGCAGTATTTT
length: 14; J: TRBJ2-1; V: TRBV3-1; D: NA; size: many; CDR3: CASSQGRVGVEQFF; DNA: TGCGCCAGCAGCCAGGGCAGGGTGGGAGTTGAGCAGTTCTTC
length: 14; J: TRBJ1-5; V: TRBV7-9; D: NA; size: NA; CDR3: CASSLGHLNQPQHF; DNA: TGTGCCAGCAGCCTAGGACACCTTAATCAGCCCCAGCATTTT
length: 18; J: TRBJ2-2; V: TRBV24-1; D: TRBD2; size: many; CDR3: CATARGGLADSNTGELFF; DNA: TGTGCCACCGCACGGGGAGGACTAGCGGACTCGAACACCGGGGAGCTGTTTTTT
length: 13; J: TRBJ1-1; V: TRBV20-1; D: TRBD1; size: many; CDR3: CSARDRQGAEAFF; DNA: TGCAGTGCTAGAGACCGACAGGGGGCTGAAGCTTTCTTT
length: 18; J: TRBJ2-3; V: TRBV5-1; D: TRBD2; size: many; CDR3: CASSSPTTSGRAPDTQYF; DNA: TGCGCCAGCAGCTCCCCCACTACTAGCGGGAGGGCGCCAGATACGCAGTATTTT
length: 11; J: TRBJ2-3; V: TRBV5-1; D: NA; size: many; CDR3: CASSLSDTQYF; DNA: TGCGCCAGCAGCTTATCGGATACGCAGTATTTT
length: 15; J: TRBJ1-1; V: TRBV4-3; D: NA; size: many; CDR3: CASSQGQYMNTEAFF; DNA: TGCGCCAGCAGCCAAGGACAGTACATGAACACTGAAGCTTTCTTT
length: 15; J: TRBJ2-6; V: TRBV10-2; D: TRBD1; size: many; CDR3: CASSTDRAGANVLTF; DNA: TGCGCCAGCAGCACAGACAGGGCTGGGGCCAACGTCCTGACTTTC
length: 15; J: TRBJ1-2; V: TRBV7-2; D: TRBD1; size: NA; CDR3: CAISTRTGRYYGYTF; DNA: TGTGCCATCAGCACCCGGACAGGGCGGTACTATGGCTACACCTTC
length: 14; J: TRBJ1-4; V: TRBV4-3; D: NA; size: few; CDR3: CASSLGGPNEKLFF; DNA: TGCGCCAGCAGCCTTGGAGGCCCTAATGAAAAACTGTTTTTT
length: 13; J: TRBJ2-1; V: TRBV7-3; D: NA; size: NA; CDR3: CASSLNYYNEQFF; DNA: TGTGCCAGCAGCTTAAACTACTACAATGAGCAGTTCTTC